A selection of T cell receptor beta chains follows, all from one sample in a study of T cells after posttransplantation cyclophosphamide. Profiling relied on immunoSEQ multiplex PCR, and the TCRdb table lists in-frame clones only, not all of them. The sample yields roughly 4,600 clones, about 72% seen once. The input for sequencing was PBMCs, taken 362 days after allogeneic stem cell transplant with posttransplant cyclophosphamide. These receptors all stem from a male patient in his sixties or seventies who received an allogeneic stem cell transplant from an unrelated donor, was CMV-positive, and had acute GVHD only. Some T cells may originate from the graft donor. The CDR3 runs from the conserved cysteine through the conserved F or W. A D gene is named only where the DNA matches it firmly. Some rows mark clone size as missing; the rest say once, few, many or name a class of expanded clone.

clone_size	v_call	d_call	j_call	cdr3_nt	cdr3_aa
-	TRBV7-3	-	TRBJ1-5	TGTGCCAGCAGCTTACTTCGACAGGCCAATCAGCCCCAGCATTTT	CASSLLRQANQPQHF
-	TRBV15	-	TRBJ1-1	TGTGCCACCCAGACACCGAACACTGAAGCTTTCTTT	CATQTPNTEAFF
few	TRBV4-2	TRBD1	TRBJ2-7	TGTGCCAGCAGCTCGGGACAGGGGATTTTCTCCGAGCAGTACTTC	CASSSGQGIFSEQYF
-	TRBV19	-	TRBJ2-5	TGTGCCAGTAGTATAGCGGGGGGCCGTGTGGAGACCCAGTACTTC	CASSIAGGRVETQYF
-	TRBV11-3	-	TRBJ2-7	TGTGCCAGCAGCTTAAACAGGGCGAACGAGCAGTACTTC	CASSLNRANEQYF
-	TRBV9	TRBD1	TRBJ2-1	TGTGCCAGCAGCGCCTTTTCGTCGGGGACAGGGAACAATGAGCAGTTCTTC	CASSAFSSGTGNNEQFF
-	TRBV28	-	TRBJ1-2	TGTGCCAGCAGTTCTAAGACCCCCTGGGCAGGGGCCTCGAGGGGCTACACCTTC	CASSSKTPWAGASRGYTF
once	TRBV7-3	-	TRBJ1-1	TGTGCCAGCAGCTTAGGTACAGAAAACACTGAAGCTTTCTTT	CASSLGTENTEAFF
-	TRBV11-3	-	TRBJ2-2	TGTGCCAGCAGCTTCCCTTGGGGGGGGGCCGACACCGGGGAGCTGTTTTTT	CASSFPWGGADTGELFF
-	TRBV30	-	TRBJ2-1	TGTGCCTGGAGCGCTTCAGGGGGGGAGCAGTTCTTC	CAWSASGGEQFF
once	TRBV5-1	-	TRBJ1-2	TGCGCCAGCACCCTGGAGGGGAACTATGGCTACACCTTC	CASTLEGNYGYTF
-	TRBV28	-	TRBJ1-2	TGTGCCAGCAGTTTACGGACGGGAAGAGGGGGCTACACCTTC	CASSLRTGRGGYTF
-	TRBV6-5	TRBD1	TRBJ2-1	TGTGCCAGCAGTTCAGCCAGGACAGGGCAGTTCTTC	CASSSARTGQFF
-	TRBV10-3	-	TRBJ1-5	TGTGCCATCAGTGAGTTTTTAAATCAGCCCCAGCATTTT	CAISEFLNQPQHF
-	TRBV7-2	-	TRBJ1-4	TGTGCCAGCAGCTCTAGGGGGGGCACTAATGAAAAACTGTTTTTT	CASSSRGGTNEKLFF
once	TRBV9	-	TRBJ2-5	TGTGCCAGCAGCGTAGCAGGGGAATCGGAGACCCAGTACTTC	CASSVAGESETQYF
once	TRBV6-1	TRBD1	TRBJ1-5	TGTGCCAGCAGTGCTGGGGACAGGTATAGCAATCAGCCCCAGCATTTT	CASSAGDRYSNQPQHF
-	TRBV30	-	TRBJ2-7	TGTGCCTGGACGTCCCTAAATCTCCACGAGCAGTACTTC	CAWTSLNLHEQYF
-	TRBV27	TRBD2	TRBJ2-1	TGTGCCAGCCGACTAGCGGGGCCCAACAATGAGCAGTTCTTC	CASRLAGPNNEQFF
-	TRBV5-1	TRBD1	TRBJ1-2	TGCGCCAGCAGCTTGTTGGGACAGGGCTATGGCTACACCTTC	CASSLLGQGYGYTF
-	TRBV4-3	TRBD1	TRBJ2-3	TGCGCCAGCAGCCAAGGGACAGGGTCAGATACGCAGTATTTT	CASSQGTGSDTQYF
few	TRBV19	-	TRBJ2-3	TGTGCCAGTAGTATAGGAGGGGGAGATTACACAGATACGCAGTATTTT	CASSIGGGDYTDTQYF
-	TRBV7-3	TRBD1	TRBJ2-1	TGTGCCAGCAGCTTAGGACAGGGGCACTCCTACAATGAGCAGTTCTTC	CASSLGQGHSYNEQFF
-	TRBV29-1	-	TRBJ1-1	TGCAGCGTTGCTGCCGGGAACACTGAAGCTTTCTTT	CSVAAGNTEAFF
-	TRBV7-3	TRBD2	TRBJ2-5	TGTGCCAGCAGTTTAAGCCCCAGGACGCGGGAGCAGTACTTC	CASSLSPRTREQYF
-	TRBV5-1	-	TRBJ1-5	TGCGCCAGCAGCTTGGCTGGACTGACCAATCAGCCCCAGCATTTT	CASSLAGLTNQPQHF
-	TRBV7-9	-	TRBJ2-7	TGTGCCAGCACCCCCCTGAGGGAGAGCTCCTACGAGCAGTACTTC	CASTPLRESSYEQYF
-	TRBV7-2	-	TRBJ1-3	TGTGCCAGCAGCTTAGGATCTACTATCGCAGGAAACACCATATATTTT	CASSLGSTIAGNTIYF
-	TRBV9	TRBD1	TRBJ2-7	TGTGCCAGCAGCGTAGATATGGGACAGGGTACCTACGAGCAGTACTTC	CASSVDMGQGTYEQYF
-	TRBV7-2	-	TRBJ2-1	TGTGCCAGCAGCTTAGAACGGTACAATGAGCAGTTCTTC	CASSLERYNEQFF
-	TRBV5-4	TRBD2	TRBJ2-5	TGTGCCAGCAGCTTCACTAGCGGGGGGCCGAATGGAGGAGAGACCCAGTACTTC	CASSFTSGGPNGGETQYF
medium-sized	TRBV5-1	TRBD1	TRBJ1-1	TGCGCCAGCAGCTTGGGAGGACAGGGCACTGAAGCTTTCTTT	CASSLGGQGTEAFF
-	TRBV7-8	TRBD1	TRBJ2-1	TGTGCCAGCAGCGCCACAGGGGGGTTTTACAATGAGCAGTTCTTC	CASSATGGFYNEQFF
-	TRBV18	TRBD1	TRBJ1-1	TGTGCCAGCTCACCAGGACAGGAAACGAACACTGAAGCTTTCTTT	CASSPGQETNTEAFF
-	TRBV4-1	-	TRBJ1-3	TGCGCCAGCAGCCAAGGGACCCTGGTGGGGCGGAATGGAAACACCATATATTTT	CASSQGTLVGRNGNTIYF
few	TRBV4-3	-	TRBJ1-1	TGCGCCAGCAGCCAAGAGGGGCTTGGCGTGGGTGAAGCTTTCTTT	CASSQEGLGVGEAFF
-	TRBV11-3	TRBD1	TRBJ2-7	TGTGCCAGCAGCGGGTCAGACAGGGCGAACTACGAGCAGTACTTC	CASSGSDRANYEQYF
few	TRBV5-1	TRBD2	TRBJ2-5	TGCGCCAGCAGGACTAGCGGGGCGGCGGGAGAGACCCAGTACTTC	CASRTSGAAGETQYF
-	TRBV28	TRBD2	TRBJ2-7	TGTGCCAGCAGTTCTGGGGGACTAGCGGGAGGAGGGACCTACGAGCAGTACTTC	CASSSGGLAGGGTYEQYF
-	TRBV5-4	-	TRBJ1-2	TGTGCCAGCAGCTTGGAATTGGCCGGGGAATTTGGTGGCTACACCTTC	CASSLELAGEFGGYTF
-	TRBV5-1	-	TRBJ2-1	TGCGCCAGCAGCTTGAGGGGGAGCTACAATGAGCAGTTCTTC	CASSLRGSYNEQFF
few	TRBV28	TRBD1	TRBJ1-3	TGTGCCAGCAGTTGGAACGCGGGACAGGTCGGAAACACCATATATTTT	CASSWNAGQVGNTIYF
-	TRBV7-2	TRBD1	TRBJ2-5	TGTGCCAGCAGCTTAGCGGGACAGGGAGAGACCCAGTACTTC	CASSLAGQGETQYF
once	TRBV9	-	TRBJ1-1	TGTGCCAGCAGCGTGTACTCTGGGGCGTCCAGTACTGAAGCTTTCTTT	CASSVYSGASSTEAFF